The source of this TCR beta chain is a study of radiation and T cells in renal cell carcinoma (dated by TCRdb to the early 2020s). Concerning the study at large: The samples were drawn from a clinical trial, where primary renal cell carcinomas were treated with 15 Gy of stereotactic body radiation therapy and then removed by nephrectomy 4 weeks afterward. A total of around 53 samples underwent TCR beta sequencing, made up of roughly 26 tumors and about 27 peripheral blood samples. Across all 55 or so samples, several million unique CDR3 nucleotide sequences, encoding about 3,000,000 unique CDR3 amino acid sequences, were identified.

Read against the paper, the sample's time point label means: blood 2 weeks post-SBRT. Read against the paper, the sample's treatment or condition label means: 15 Gy SBRT to primary tumor, nephrectomy 4 weeks later. Serial peripheral blood from radiation-treated patients was sampled at baseline, 2 weeks and 4 weeks after SBRT to track tumor-enriched clonotypes. All patients had renal cell carcinoma with clear cell pathology. Genomic DNA for TCR sequencing was prepared using the QIAamp DNA Blood Mini Kit (Qiagen). The analyses included just those samples that passed every quality control check. This clone came up a few times. Its antigen target is currently unknown. Base qualities are not at hand, and no much larger clone is one base apart. The germline ends are 12 bases apart after V is trimmed by 3 bases and J by 9 bases. CDR1 SGHTA and CDR2 FQGNSA were looked up in the germline V gene. The CDR3 has 14 amino acids, counting the end cysteine and phenylalanine. The DNA shown is the 42-base CDR3, in frame from base 1.

TCR beta libraries were generated from genomic DNA with the immunoSEQ kit, following the manufacturer's recommendations. To prepare the libraries, a first multiplex PCR with proprietary primers was run, followed by a second PCR that added unique barcodes, and a bead cleanup was done after each round. A kit-provided positive control reaction and a negative control reaction were included in every sample batch. The final libraries were assessed on an Agilent 4200 TapeStation D1000 ScreenTape, pooled by volume, and quantified by qPCR. An Illumina NextSeq500 fitted with a MidOutput 150-cycle cartridge performed the sequencing, running 156 Read1 cycles and 15 Index1 cycles with the kit's custom primers. The pooled library was loaded at around 1 pM with approximately 18% PhiX control spiked in. The authors processed their data as follows. The vendor-processed data were analyzed in R, and a clonotype was defined as all T cells that share the same CDR3 nucleotide sequence. In the clone abundance analyses, frequencies in each sample were normalized to that sample's 10,000 most abundant clones. Before analysis, public T cell clones were removed, and these numbered fewer than five per sample on average. Tumor-enriched and baseline blood-enriched clonotypes were defined by at least a 32-fold difference in abundance between compartments. A beta-binomial differential abundance model was used to identify clonotypes that expanded or contracted between blood time points. Tumor-blood repertoire similarity was measured with the Baroni-Urbani and Buser coefficient, and group comparisons used two-tailed Wilcoxon tests in R. In its TCRdb copy, this immuneACCESS table keeps in-frame sequences only and misses some clones. Where compared with another copy, unresolved V genes explain less than half of these, and the others have no known cause. V and J calls and clone size come straight from that table; D and trimming were deduced from the DNA. A total of roughly 80,000 clones appear in this sample, 80% to 90% of them only once. The ten top clones hold about 22% of the sample.

The paper as a whole reports these results and caveats: With a single-armed trial design, the study had no way to address how radiation dose or scheduling affects the TCR repertoire. In blood, the top tumor clonotypes increased from baseline to 2 weeks after radiation and then shrank by 4 weeks, which suggests a temporary expansion of tumor-resident clones. Because no pretreatment tumor biopsies were available, whether clonotypes were present in the tumor at baseline could not be determined. Dynamics of the blood repertoire were not tracked past 4 weeks after treatment.

Rearrangement joined TRBV7-2 to TRBJ1-6, with the D gene not clear enough to name. This TCR derives from a woman between 45 and 60 years old with renal cell carcinoma. Here the sequenced sample was blood, taken from a patient whose treatment included radiotherapy and nephrectomy. The CDR3 protein: CASSFPVGGSPLHF. The nucleotide sequence reads as follows: TGTGCCAGCAGCTTCCCGGTCGGAGGTTCACCCCTCCACTTT.